This TCR beta chain was observed in a study of OX40 agonist ivuxolimab in advanced cancers. Concerning this clone itself: What it binds is unknown.

Profiling relied on immunoSEQ multiplex PCR, and the TCRdb table lists in-frame clones only, not all of them. The sample has tens of thousands of clones; about 88% are singletons. Overall study findings and caveats: Clonal expansion in partial responders at 0.1-3.0 mg/kg ranked among the lowest. A proportion of nonresponders additionally exhibited low normalized T-cell clonal expansion.

The CDR3 has 14 amino acids. Germline CDR1 reads LNHNV; CDR2 reads YYDKDF (reference sequence). V was cut by 0 bases and J by 10 bases, with 13 bases left in between. This specimen consisted of CD4+ or CD8+ T cells sorted from blood, obtained in a trial of the OX40 agonist ivuxolimab. This TCR was sampled from an adult with an advanced solid tumor such as melanoma, head and neck, liver or kidney cancer. This rearrangement joins TRBV15 to TRBJ2-1; D not certain. The CDR3 loop reads CATSRDPVAREQFF. CDR3 DNA: TGTGCCACCAGCAGAGATCCAGTGGCTAGAGAGCAGTTCTTC.